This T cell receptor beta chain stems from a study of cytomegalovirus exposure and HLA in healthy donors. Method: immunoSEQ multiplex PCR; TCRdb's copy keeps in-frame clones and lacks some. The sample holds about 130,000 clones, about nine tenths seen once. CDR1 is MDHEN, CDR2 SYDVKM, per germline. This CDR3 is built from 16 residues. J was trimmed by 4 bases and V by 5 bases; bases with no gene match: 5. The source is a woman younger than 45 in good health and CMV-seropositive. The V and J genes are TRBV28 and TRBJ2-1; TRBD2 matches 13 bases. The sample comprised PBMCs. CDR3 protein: CASSPGLAGPYNEQFF. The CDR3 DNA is TGTGCCAGCAGTCCGGGACTAGCGGGACCTTACAATGAGCAGTTCTTC.